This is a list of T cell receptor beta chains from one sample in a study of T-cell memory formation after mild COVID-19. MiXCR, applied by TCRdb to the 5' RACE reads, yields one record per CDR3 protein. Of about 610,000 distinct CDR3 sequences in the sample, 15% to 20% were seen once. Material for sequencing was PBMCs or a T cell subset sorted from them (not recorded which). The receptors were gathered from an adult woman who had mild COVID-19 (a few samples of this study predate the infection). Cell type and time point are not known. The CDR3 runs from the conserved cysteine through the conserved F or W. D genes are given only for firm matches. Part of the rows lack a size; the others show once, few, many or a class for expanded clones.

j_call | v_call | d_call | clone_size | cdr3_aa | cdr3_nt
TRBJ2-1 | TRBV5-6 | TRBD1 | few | CASSQGAGSEQFF | TGTGCCAGCAGCCAGGGGGCGGGTTCTGAGCAGTTCTTC
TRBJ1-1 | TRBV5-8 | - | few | CASSLSDRNTEAFF | TGTGCCAGCAGCTTGTCGGACAGGAACACTGAAGCTTTCTTT
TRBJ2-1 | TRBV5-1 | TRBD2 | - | CASSFPGGRNEQFF | TGCGCCAGCAGCTTTCCGGGGGGGCGGAATGAGCAGTTCTTC
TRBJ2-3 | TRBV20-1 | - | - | CSARDRISDTQYF | TGCAGTGCTAGAGATCGTATATCAGATACGCAGTATTTT
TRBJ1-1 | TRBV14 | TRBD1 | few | CASRRQGGAEAFF | TGTGCCAGCAGACGACAGGGAGGGGCTGAAGCTTTCTTT
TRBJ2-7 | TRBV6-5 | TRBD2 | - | CASSYLGLAETYEQYF | TGTGCCAGCAGTTACTTGGGACTAGCGGAAACTTACGAGCAGTACTTC
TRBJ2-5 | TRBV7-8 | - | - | CASSFPTLGRPGETQYF | TGTGCCAGCAGCTTCCCCACTTTGGGACGACCTGGGGAGACCCAGTACTTC
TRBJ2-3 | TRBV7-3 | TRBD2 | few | CASSWVSGEMQYF | TGTGCCAGCAGCTGGGTCAGCGGGGAGATGCAGTATTTT
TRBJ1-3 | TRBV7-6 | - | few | CASSPARSGTIYF | TGTGCCAGCAGCCCTGCCAGGAGTGGAACCATATATTTT
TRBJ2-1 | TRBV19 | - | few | CASSIPRLGSDEQFF | TGTGCCAGTAGTATACCTAGGTTAGGTTCCGATGAGCAGTTCTTC
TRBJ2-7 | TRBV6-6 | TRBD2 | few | CASSKLGLAASGSYEQYF | TGTGCCAGCAGTAAACTCGGACTAGCGGCCTCGGGGTCCTACGAGCAGTACTTC
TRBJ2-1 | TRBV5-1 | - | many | CASSHSLRGMNEQFF | TGCGCCAGCAGCCATTCGCTCAGGGGAATGAATGAGCAGTTCTTC
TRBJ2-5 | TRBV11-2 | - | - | CASSENQGGWGRTQYF | TGTGCCAGCAGCGAAAATCAGGGCGGGTGGGGGCGGACCCAGTACTTC
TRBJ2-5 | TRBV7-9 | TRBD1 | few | CASSSRDRGEQETQYF | TGTGCCAGCAGCTCCCGGGACAGGGGGGAACAAGAGACCCAGTACTTC
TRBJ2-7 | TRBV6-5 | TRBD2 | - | CASRRTSRSPRYF | TGTGCCAGCAGGAGGACTAGCAGGAGCCCCAGGTACTTC
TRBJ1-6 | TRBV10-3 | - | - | CAISESRGSYNSPLHF | TGTGCCATCAGTGAGTCTAGAGGGTCCTATAATTCACCCCTCCACTTT
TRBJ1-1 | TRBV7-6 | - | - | CASSGRADTEAFF | TGTGCCAGCTCGGGCAGGGCGGACACTGAAGCTTTCTTT
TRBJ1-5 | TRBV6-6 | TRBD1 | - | CASNPGQGYDQPQHF | TGTGCCAGCAATCCGGGACAGGGGTACGATCAGCCCCAGCATTTT
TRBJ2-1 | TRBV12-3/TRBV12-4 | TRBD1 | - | CASGGGQGFMNEQFF | TGTGCCAGCGGGGGAGGACAGGGTTTTATGAATGAGCAGTTCTTC
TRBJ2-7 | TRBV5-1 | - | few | CASRQDSSHYEQYF | TGCGCCAGCCGTCAGGACAGTTCCCACTACGAGCAGTACTTC
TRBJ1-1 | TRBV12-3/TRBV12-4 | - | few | CASSYTGPTEAFF | TGTGCCAGCAGTTACACAGGGCCCACTGAAGCTTTCTTT
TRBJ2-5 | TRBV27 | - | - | CASSKIVGVGYQETQYF | TGTGCCAGCAGTAAAATCGTCGGGGTAGGGTACCAAGAGACCCAGTACTTC
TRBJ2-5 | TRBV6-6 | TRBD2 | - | CASSYPSRTSGRERQETQYF | TGTGCCAGCAGTTACCCCTCGAGGACTAGCGGGAGGGAGAGGCAAGAGACCCAGTACTTC
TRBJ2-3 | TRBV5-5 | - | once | CASSLDTLSTDTQYF | TGTGCCAGCAGCTTAGATACCCTTAGCACAGATACGCAGTATTTT
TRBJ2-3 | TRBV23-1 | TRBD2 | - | CASSGSGVVDTQYF | TGCGCCAGCAGTGGTAGCGGGGTGGTTGATACGCAGTATTTT
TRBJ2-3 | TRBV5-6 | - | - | CASSSDRYYTDTQYF | TGTGCCAGCAGCTCCGACAGATATTACACAGATACGCAGTATTTT
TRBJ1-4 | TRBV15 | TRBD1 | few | CATSARTGGKEKLFF | TGTGCCACCAGCGCTCGGACAGGGGGGAAAGAAAAACTGTTTTTT
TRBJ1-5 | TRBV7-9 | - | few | CASNSAGQPQHF | TGTGCCAGCAACTCGGCCGGACAGCCCCAGCATTTT
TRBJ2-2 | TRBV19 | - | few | CASSTQGGMNTGELFF | TGTGCCAGTAGTACACAGGGGGGGATGAACACCGGGGAGCTGTTTTTT
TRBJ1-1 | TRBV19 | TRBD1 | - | CASSIADRGQAEAFF | TGTGCCAGTAGTATAGCAGACAGGGGGCAGGCTGAAGCTTTCTTT
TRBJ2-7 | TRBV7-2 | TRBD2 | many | CASSRIAGVIHEQYF | TGTGCCAGCAGCCGAATAGCGGGAGTCATCCACGAGCAGTACTTC
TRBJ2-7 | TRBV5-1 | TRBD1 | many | CASSLAGTAYEQYF | TGCGCCAGCAGCTTGGCCGGGACAGCATACGAGCAGTACTTC
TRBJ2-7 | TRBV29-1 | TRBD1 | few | CSVVGQGTYEQYF | TGCAGCGTTGTGGGACAGGGTACCTACGAGCAGTACTTC
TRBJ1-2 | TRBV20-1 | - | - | CSADPRTGEHYGYTF | TGCAGTGCCGATCCCCGGACCGGGGAACACTATGGCTACACCTTC
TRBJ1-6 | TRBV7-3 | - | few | CASSLTPVPDSPLHF | TGTGCCAGCAGCTTAACTCCAGTTCCGGATTCACCCCTCCACTTT
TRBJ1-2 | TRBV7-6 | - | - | CASSFGPSGDYGYTF | TGTGCCAGCAGCTTCGGACCCTCTGGGGACTATGGCTACACCTTC
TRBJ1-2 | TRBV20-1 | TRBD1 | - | CSAHRGIYGYTF | TGCAGTGCTCACAGGGGGATCTATGGCTACACCTTC
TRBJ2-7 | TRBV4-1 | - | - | CASSRGLSYEQYF | TGCGCCAGCAGCAGGGGACTCTCCTACGAGCAGTACTTC
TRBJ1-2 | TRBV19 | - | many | CASSSKLAGTNYGYTF | TGTGCCAGTAGTAGTAAACTGGCAGGGACGAACTATGGCTACACCTTC
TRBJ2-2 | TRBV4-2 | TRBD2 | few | CASSQRIKTPADSGRTGELFF | TGTGCCAGCAGCCAGAGGATAAAGACTCCGGCCGATAGCGGGAGGACCGGGGAGCTGTTTTTT
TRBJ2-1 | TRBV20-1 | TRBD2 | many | CSARPRAGGFSYNEQFF | TGCAGTGCTAGGCCCCGAGCGGGGGGGTTTTCCTACAATGAGCAGTTCTTC
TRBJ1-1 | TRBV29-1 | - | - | CSVKHPGTNTEAFF | TGCAGCGTTAAACACCCCGGGACGAACACTGAAGCTTTCTTT
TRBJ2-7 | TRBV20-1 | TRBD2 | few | CSARGLVDYEQYF | TGCAGTGCTAGGGGACTAGTAGACTACGAGCAGTACTTC
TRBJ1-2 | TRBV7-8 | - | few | CASSETAGYTF | TGTGCCAGCAGCGAGACCGCAGGCTACACCTTC
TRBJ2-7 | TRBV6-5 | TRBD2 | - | CASSPGTSGRAFIGEQYF | TGTGCCAGCAGCCCCGGGACTAGCGGGAGGGCCTTTATTGGGGAGCAGTACTTC
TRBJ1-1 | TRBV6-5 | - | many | CASSPGAEAFF | TGTGCCAGCAGTCCGGGAGCTGAAGCTTTCTTT
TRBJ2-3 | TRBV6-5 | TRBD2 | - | CAAGGWRGMRADTQYF | TGTGCCGCGGGGGGCTGGCGGGGGATGAGAGCAGATACGCAGTATTTT
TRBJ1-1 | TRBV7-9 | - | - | CASSSTGSATEAFF | TGTGCCAGCAGCTCAACAGGGTCAGCCACTGAAGCTTTCTTT
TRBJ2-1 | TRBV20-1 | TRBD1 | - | CSAAAGTGFFNEQFF | TGCAGTGCTGCAGCCGGGACAGGGTTTTTCAATGAGCAGTTCTTC
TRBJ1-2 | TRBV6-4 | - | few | CASSDSGISYTF | TGTGCCAGCAGTGACTCAGGCATCTCCTACACCTTC
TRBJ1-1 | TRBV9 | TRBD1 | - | CASSVNSGGPLKAFF | TGTGCCAGCAGCGTTAACTCAGGGGGCCCCCTGAAAGCTTTCTTT
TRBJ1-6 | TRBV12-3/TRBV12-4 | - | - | CASSSDSYNSPLHF | TGTGCCAGCAGTTCAGACAGCTATAATTCACCCCTCCACTTT
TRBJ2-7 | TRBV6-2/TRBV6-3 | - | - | CASSSRETLEQYF | TGTGCCAGCAGTTCCAGGGAGACCCTCGAGCAGTACTTC